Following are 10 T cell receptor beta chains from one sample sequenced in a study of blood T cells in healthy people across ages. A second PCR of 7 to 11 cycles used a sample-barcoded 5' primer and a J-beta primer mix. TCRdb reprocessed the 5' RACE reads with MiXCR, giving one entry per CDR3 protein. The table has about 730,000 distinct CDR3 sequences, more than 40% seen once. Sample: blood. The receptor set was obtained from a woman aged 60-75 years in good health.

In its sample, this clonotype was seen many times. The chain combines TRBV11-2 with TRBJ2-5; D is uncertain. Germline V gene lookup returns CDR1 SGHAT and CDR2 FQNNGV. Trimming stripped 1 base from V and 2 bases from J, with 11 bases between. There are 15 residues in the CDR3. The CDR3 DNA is TGTGCCAGCAGCTTAGCCCGGGCACCACAAGAGACCCAGTACTTC. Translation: CASSLARAPQETQYF.

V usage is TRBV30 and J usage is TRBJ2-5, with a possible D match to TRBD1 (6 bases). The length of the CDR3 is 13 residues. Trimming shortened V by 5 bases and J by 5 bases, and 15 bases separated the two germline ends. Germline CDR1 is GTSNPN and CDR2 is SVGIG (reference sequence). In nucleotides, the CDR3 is TGTGCCTGGGCTAGGGACACCCAGGAGACCCAGTACTTC. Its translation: CAWARDTQETQYF.

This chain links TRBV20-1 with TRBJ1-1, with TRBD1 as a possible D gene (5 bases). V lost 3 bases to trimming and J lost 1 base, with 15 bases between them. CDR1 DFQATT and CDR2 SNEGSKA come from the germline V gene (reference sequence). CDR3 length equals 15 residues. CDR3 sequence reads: CSASKLGQGNTEAFF. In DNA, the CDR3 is TGCAGTGCTAGTAAGTTAGGGCAGGGGAACACTGAAGCTTTCTTT.

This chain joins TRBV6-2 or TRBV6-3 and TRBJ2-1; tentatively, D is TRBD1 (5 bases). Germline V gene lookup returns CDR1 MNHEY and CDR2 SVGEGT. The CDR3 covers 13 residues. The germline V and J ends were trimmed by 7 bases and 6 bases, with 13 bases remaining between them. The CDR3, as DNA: TGTGCCAGCACCAGAGACAGTCGCAATGAGCAGTTCTTC. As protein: CASTRDSRNEQFF.

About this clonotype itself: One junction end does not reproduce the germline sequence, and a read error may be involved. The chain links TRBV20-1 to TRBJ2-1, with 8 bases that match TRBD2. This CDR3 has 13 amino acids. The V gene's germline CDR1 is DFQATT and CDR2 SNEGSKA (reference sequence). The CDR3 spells CSTRGLEEGEQFF. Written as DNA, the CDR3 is TGCAGTACTAGGGGACTAGAAGAGGGTGAGCAGTTCTTC.

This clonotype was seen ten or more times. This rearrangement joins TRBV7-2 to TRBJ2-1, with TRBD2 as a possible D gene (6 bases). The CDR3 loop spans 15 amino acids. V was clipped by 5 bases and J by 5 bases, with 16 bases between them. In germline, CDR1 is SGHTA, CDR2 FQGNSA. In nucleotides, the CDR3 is TGTGCCAGCAGCCGAGGATGGGACTGGAACAATGAGCAGTTCTTC. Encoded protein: CASSRGWDWNNEQFF.

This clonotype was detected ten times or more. This CDR3 reads CASSRRDGSYEQYF. CDR3 nucleotides: TGTGCCAGCAGCCGCCGGGACGGAAGCTACGAGCAGTACTTC. This chain uses TRBV3-1 with TRBJ2-7; D is perhaps TRBD1 or TRBD2 (5 bases each). The germline V and J ends were trimmed by 4 bases and 3 bases, with 13 bases remaining between them. The germline gives CDR1 LGHDT, CDR2 YNNKEL (reference sequence). The CDR3 length is 14 residues.

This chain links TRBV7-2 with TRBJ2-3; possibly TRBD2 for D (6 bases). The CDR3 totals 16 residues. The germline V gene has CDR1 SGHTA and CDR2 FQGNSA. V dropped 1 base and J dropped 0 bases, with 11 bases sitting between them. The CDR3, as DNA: TGTGCCAGCAGCTTAGTCACGGGAGTGAGCACAGATACGCAGTATTTT. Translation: CASSLVTGVSTDTQYF.

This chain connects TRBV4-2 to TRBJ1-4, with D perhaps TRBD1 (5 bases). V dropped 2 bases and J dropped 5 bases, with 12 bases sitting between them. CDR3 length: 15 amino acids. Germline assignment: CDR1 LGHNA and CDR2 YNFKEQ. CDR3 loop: CASSQTVTANEKLFF. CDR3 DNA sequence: TGTGCCAGCAGCCAAACCGTGACAGCGAATGAAAAACTGTTTTTT.

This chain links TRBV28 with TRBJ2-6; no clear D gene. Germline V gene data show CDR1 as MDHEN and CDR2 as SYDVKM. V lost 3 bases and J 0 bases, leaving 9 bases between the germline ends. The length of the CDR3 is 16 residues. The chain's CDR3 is CASSFPWGSGANVLTF. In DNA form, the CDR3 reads TGTGCCAGCAGTTTCCCATGGGGCTCTGGGGCCAACGTCCTGACTTTC.